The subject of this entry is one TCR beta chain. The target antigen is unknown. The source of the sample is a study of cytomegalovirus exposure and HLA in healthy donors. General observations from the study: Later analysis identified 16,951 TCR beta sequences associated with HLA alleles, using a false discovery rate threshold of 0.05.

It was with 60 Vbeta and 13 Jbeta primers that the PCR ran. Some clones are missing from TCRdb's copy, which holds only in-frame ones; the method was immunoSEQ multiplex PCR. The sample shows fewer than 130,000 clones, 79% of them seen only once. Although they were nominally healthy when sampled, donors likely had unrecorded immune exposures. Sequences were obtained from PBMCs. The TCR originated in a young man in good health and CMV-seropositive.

DNA of the CDR3: TGTGCCAGCAGCACGGGGACTAGCGGGAGCACAGATACGCAGTATTTT. It encodes CASSTGTSGSTDTQYF. The V gene is TRBV13, the J gene TRBJ2-3, with TRBD2 matching over 12 bases. Germline V gene sequence: CDR1 PRHDT, CDR2 FYEKMQ (reference sequence). This CDR3 contains 16 residues. With 5 bases clipped from V and 0 bases from J, the junction kept 3 bases outside the gene matches.